This entry features one T cell receptor (beta chain) sequence. Its antigen remains unidentified. This entry is derived from a study of OX40 agonist ivuxolimab in advanced cancers. General study findings and limits: Partial responders at 0.1-3.0 mg/kg had among the lowest clonal expansion. Doses of 0.1 to 3.0 mg/kg were accompanied by clonal expansion of CD4+ and CD8+ blood T cells by week 6.

Blood sampling took place at baseline, cycle 4 day 1, and cycle 7 day 1. The CDR3 extends over 15 amino acids. In germline, CDR1 is LNHDA, CDR2 SQIVND (reference sequence). The ends lost 4 bases at V and 6 bases at J; junction bases unmatched: 6. TCRdb keeps only in-frame clones here, not all; method: immunoSEQ multiplex PCR. The data show 60,000 to 85,000 clones, around nine tenths seen once. The V and J genes are TRBV19 and TRBJ2-2; 9 bases match TRBD1. The origin of this receptor is an adult with an advanced solid tumor such as melanoma, head and neck, liver or kidney cancer. The sequenced sample was CD4+ or CD8+ T cells sorted from blood, obtained in a trial of the OX40 agonist ivuxolimab. The CDR3 sequence is CASSTGTGRPGELFF. The CDR3 coding sequence is TGTGCCAGTAGTACCGGGACAGGGAGGCCCGGGGAGCTGTTTTTT.